A selection of T cell receptor beta chains follows, all from one sample in a study of Ad26.COV2.S vaccination and SARS-CoV-2 variants. Measured with immunoSEQ multiplex PCR; TCRdb has only the in-frame clones, and not every one. The sample shows just over 350,000 clones, 92% of them seen only once. Material: peripheral blood, obtained after recovery from COVID-19. The receptors come from a human donor who had recovered from COVID-19. CDR3s include the opening cysteine and the closing phenylalanine or tryptophan. Fields, in order: CDR3 length, J gene, D gene, clone size, V gene, CDR3 protein, CDR3 DNA. The D gene is left open where the match is weak. A row's size may be missing; if present it is once, few, many or a size class.

>13|TRBJ2-5|-|-|TRBV24-1
CATSRRGDETQYF
TGTGCCACCAGTAGGAGGGGTGACGAGACCCAGTACTTC
>14|TRBJ1-1|-|-|TRBV5-1
CASSLGWGDTEAFF
TGCGCCAGCAGCTTGGGCTGGGGGGACACTGAAGCTTTCTTT
>12|TRBJ1-4|-|-|TRBV28
CASSLGQEKLFF
TGTGCCAGCAGTTTGGGGCAGGAAAAACTGTTTTTT
>17|TRBJ1-2|-|once|TRBV11-2
CASSLGIFGQPNYGCTF
TGTGCCAGCAGCTTAGGGATCTTCGGACAGCCTAACTATGGCTGCACCTTC
>15|TRBJ1-6|TRBD1|-|TRBV6-5
CASSRRGTANSPLHF
TGTGCCAGCAGTCGCCGCGGGACAGCAAATTCACCCCTCCACTTT
>15|TRBJ2-7|TRBD2|-|TRBV28
CASSLRLAGIYEQYF
TGTGCCAGCAGCTTACGACTAGCGGGGATTTACGAGCAGTACTTC
>19|TRBJ1-1|TRBD1|-|TRBV9
CASSVGSFVAGGGSLQAFF
TGTGCCAGCAGCGTAGGTTCGTTTGTGGCAGGGGGCGGCTCGCTACAAGCTTTCTTT
>15|TRBJ1-6|-|-|TRBV6-5
CASSYTRTGNSPLHF
TGTGCCAGCAGTTACACTCGGACGGGGAATTCACCCCTCCACTTT
>15|TRBJ2-5|TRBD1|-|TRBV5-1
CASSSGQGSVETQYF
TGCGCCAGCAGCTCTGGACAGGGAAGTGTGGAGACCCAGTACTTC
>14|TRBJ1-1|-|-|TRBV5-1
CASSQFNWDTEAFF
TGCGCCAGCAGCCAGTTCAATTGGGACACTGAAGCTTTCTTT
>14|TRBJ1-6|-|-|TRBV5-6
CASTPGSYNSPLHF
TGTGCCAGCACCCCCGGCTCCTATAATTCACCCCTCCACTTT
>14|TRBJ1-1|TRBD1|-|TRBV3-1/TRBV3-2
CASSSRQGTTEAFF
TGTGCCAGCAGCTCCCGACAGGGTACCACTGAAGCTTTCTTT
>16|TRBJ1-5|TRBD1|-|TRBV2
CASSGDRGVSNQPQHF
TGTGCCAGCAGCGGGGACAGGGGTGTGAGCAATCAGCCCCAGCATTTT
>17|TRBJ1-2|TRBD1|-|TRBV4-3
CASSQGGPGGKAYGYTF
TGCGCCAGCAGCCAAGGGGGCCCAGGGGGTAAAGCCTATGGCTACACCTTC
>15|TRBJ1-5|-|once|TRBV27
CASRDSGAMDQPQHF
TGTGCCAGCAGGGACTCGGGGGCGATGGATCAGCCCCAGCATTTT
>15|TRBJ2-5|TRBD1|-|TRBV13
CASSFRQGAGETQYF
TGTGCCAGCAGCTTTAGACAGGGGGCAGGAGAGACCCAGTACTTC
>13|TRBJ1-1|-|-|TRBV9
CASSVNGGTEAFF
TGTGCCAGCAGCGTTAATGGAGGGACTGAAGCTTTCTTT
>15|TRBJ1-1|-|-|TRBV19
CASSIFGEMNTEAFF
TGTGCCAGTAGTATATTCGGGGAAATGAACACTGAAGCTTTCTTT
>17|TRBJ1-4|-|-|TRBV7-8
CASSSGRGGGWNEKLFF
TGTGCCAGCAGCTCCGGGAGGGGGGGTGGATGGAATGAAAAACTGTTTTTT
>15|TRBJ2-7|-|-|TRBV5-1
CASSFLPSDTYEQYF
TGCGCCAGCAGCTTTTTGCCTAGCGATACCTACGAGCAGTACTTC
>16|TRBJ1-1|TRBD1|-|TRBV14
CASSQVTGGMNTEAFF
TGTGCCAGCAGCCAAGTGACAGGGGGAATGAACACTGAAGCTTTCTTT
>15|TRBJ2-3|-|-|TRBV11-2
CASSVPGLNTDTQYF
TGTGCCAGCAGCGTACCGGGACTCAACACAGATACGCAGTATTTT
>15|TRBJ1-2|TRBD1|-|TRBV5-8
CASSLVGTGIYGYTF
TGTGCCAGCAGCTTGGTAGGGACAGGAATCTATGGCTACACCTTC
>13|TRBJ1-1|-|-|TRBV6-5
CASSLWGNTEAFF
TGTGCCAGCAGTCTCTGGGGGAACACTGAAGCTTTCTTT
>12|TRBJ1-2|-|-|TRBV10-3
CATKQGMHGYTF
TGTGCCACGAAACAGGGAATGCATGGCTACACCTTC
>14|TRBJ2-3|-|-|TRBV6-1
CASSEDYFTDTQYF
TGTGCCAGCAGTGAGGACTACTTCACAGATACGCAGTATTTT
>12|TRBJ1-2|-|many|TRBV2
CASIGGRRSYTF
TGTGCCAGCATCGGGGGTCGGCGGAGCTACACCTTC
>13|TRBJ1-1|-|-|TRBV12-5
CASALDYTTEAFF
TGTGCTAGTGCCCTCGACTACACGACGGAAGCTTTCTTT
>15|TRBJ2-3|-|once|TRBV7-3
CASSPRQASTDTQYF
TGTGCCAGCAGCCCCAGACAGGCTAGCACAGATACGCAGTATTTT
>13|TRBJ2-7|-|-|TRBV9
CASSVDEVGEQYF
TGTGCCAGCAGCGTAGACGAGGTCGGCGAGCAGTACTTC
>14|TRBJ1-2|-|-|TRBV5-1
CASSTDRVNYGYTF
TGCGCCAGCAGCACGGACAGAGTAAACTATGGCTACACCTTC
>14|TRBJ2-3|-|-|TRBV13
CASSWRLAGDTQYF
TGTGCCAGCAGCTGGCGGCTAGCAGGGGATACGCAGTATTTT
>17|TRBJ2-3|TRBD2|-|TRBV9
CASSVEGGGPSTDTQYF
TGTGCCAGCAGCGTAGAAGGCGGGGGGCCGAGCACAGATACGCAGTATTTT
>15|TRBJ2-5|-|-|TRBV18
CASSPIGGARETQYF
TGTGCCAGCTCACCAATAGGTGGGGCAAGGGAGACCCAGTACTTC
>13|TRBJ1-2|TRBD1|-|TRBV6-1
CASSERDREDYTF
TGTGCCAGCAGTGAAAGGGACAGGGAAGACTACACCTTC
>14|TRBJ1-1|-|-|TRBV6-4
CASREGPKEPEAFF
TGTGCCAGCAGGGAGGGACCGAAAGAGCCCGAAGCTTTCTTT
>12|TRBJ1-4|-|few|TRBV5-1
CASSLSHEKLFF
TGCGCCAGCAGCTTATCACATGAAAAACTGTTTTTT